The clone carrying this T cell receptor (beta chain) occurred a few times. Antigen specificity is unknown. V dropped 2 bases and J dropped 5; count of bases not matched to a gene: 3. From germline, CDR1 is SGDLS and CDR2 YYNGEE. The CDR3 runs to 14 residues. Combining a sample-barcoded 5' primer with a J-beta primer mix, a second PCR ran for roughly 7 to 12 cycles. Every single cDNA molecule received a tag from a template-switch adaptor with 12 random nucleotides. MiXCR, applied by TCRdb to the 5' RACE reads, yields one record per CDR3 protein. This sample has about 1.1 million distinct CDR3 sequences; about two fifths occur once, and the top ten carry under 15%. This sample is part of a study of blood T cells in healthy people across ages. The study's findings and limits: Donors of long life had a larger count of naive CD4+ cells and greater diversity than aged donors. The recorded TCR beta diversity per million T cells decreased in a roughly linear manner with age.

The material sequenced was blood. The TCR was taken from a man between 18 and 35 years old in good health. The V call is TRBV9, the J call TRBJ2-1, with 8 bases lining up with TRBD2. The CDR3 sequence is CASSVGSGNNEQFF. DNA for the CDR3: TGTGCCAGCAGCGTGGGTAGCGGGAACAATGAGCAGTTCTTC.